These T cell receptor beta chains were read from a single sample in a study of glioma-infiltrating T cells. TCRdb analysed the multiplex PCR reads with MiXCR anew, one entry per CDR3 protein. The profile shows roughly 350,000 distinct CDR3 sequences, approximately 42% of them singletons. Input material: glioma tissue, nonneoplastic brain tissue, or PBMCs (not recorded which). These TCRs come from a human donor with low-grade glioma or glioblastoma, undergoing nonglioma brain surgery, or in good health (not recorded which). CDR3s include the opening cysteine and the closing phenylalanine or tryptophan. Each record gives: D gene, V gene, clone size, J gene, CDR3 DNA, CDR3 protein. D genes are given only for firm matches. Clone sizes are given selectively: once, few, many, or a class where the clone is expanded.

TRBD2	TRBV6-5	.	TRBJ2-1	TGTGCCATCAAGGCCTCGGGGGGTAGCGGGACCTACAATGAGCAGTTCTTC	CAIKASGGSGTYNEQFF
.	TRBV28	few	TRBJ1-5	TGTGCCAGCAGTGCCTCAGGGTCAAATCAGCCCCAGCATTTT	CASSASGSNQPQHF
.	TRBV15	.	TRBJ2-5	TGTGCCACCGGCAGCCCCGTGGGCCAAGAGACCCAGTACTTC	CATGSPVGQETQYF
.	TRBV4-1	.	TRBJ1-6	TGCGCCAGCAGCCAAGTCCGCGGGAGTCTATTTTCACCCCTCCACTTT	CASSQVRGSLFSPLHF
.	TRBV19	.	TRBJ1-5	TGTGCCAGTAGTATCTGGAGAAACACTCTCAATCAGCCCCAGCATTTT	CASSIWRNTLNQPQHF
.	TRBV10-3	.	TRBJ1-1	TGTGCCACCCAGGGGTCCATGAACACTGAAGCTTTCTTT	CATQGSMNTEAFF
.	TRBV28	many	TRBJ1-3	TGTGCCAGCAGCCTCCCGACATCCACTGGAAACACCATATATTTT	CASSLPTSTGNTIYF
TRBD2	TRBV20-1	.	TRBJ2-7	TGCAGTGCGGTGGGACTAGTGTCAGTCTCCGAGCAGTACTTC	CSAVGLVSVSEQYF
.	TRBV7-9	.	TRBJ1-6	TGTGCCAGCAGCTTAGGAGGACTGCTTAACTCACCCCTCCACTTT	CASSLGGLLNSPLHF
.	TRBV4-2	many	TRBJ2-3	TGTGCCAGCAGCCCCGCTTTGGCGGGGGCAATGGATACGCAGTATTTT	CASSPALAGAMDTQYF
.	TRBV4-1	many	TRBJ1-2	TGCGCCAGCAGCCAAGAGCCGGTAGGATATGGCTACACCTTC	CASSQEPVGYGYTF